The present T cell receptor beta chain was sequenced within a study of T cell responses to AZD1222 COVID-19 vaccine. Findings and limits, study-wide: Reportedly, nearly half of unique spike TCRs recognized epitopes outside B.1.351/B.1.1.7 mutations. Spike-wide coverage was observed for vaccine-associated CD4 TCRs, with dominant responses at 160-218 and 743-854.

CDR3 size: 16 residues. CDR1 and CDR2 from the germline V gene are SGHRS and YFSETQ. With V trimmed by 0 bases and J by 8 bases, 10 bases remained unmatched. Pooled in the analysis were second doses at about 4 or about 12 weeks. Comments on this clone: Its antigen is still unknown.

Sequenced by immunoSEQ multiplex PCR; TCRdb stores in-frame clones only, minus some. Here the sample spans thousands of clones, 87% being singletons. Material: peripheral blood, obtained 28 days after the second AZD1222 dose. The receptor's source is an adult who received the AZD1222 COVID-19 vaccine. V and J are TRBV5-1 and TRBJ2-2; 7 positions match TRBD2. CDR3 DNA: TGCGCCAGCAGCTTGGATTTAGCGGGCAGAGCGGGGGAGCTGTTTTTT. It is translated as CASSLDLAGRAGELFF.